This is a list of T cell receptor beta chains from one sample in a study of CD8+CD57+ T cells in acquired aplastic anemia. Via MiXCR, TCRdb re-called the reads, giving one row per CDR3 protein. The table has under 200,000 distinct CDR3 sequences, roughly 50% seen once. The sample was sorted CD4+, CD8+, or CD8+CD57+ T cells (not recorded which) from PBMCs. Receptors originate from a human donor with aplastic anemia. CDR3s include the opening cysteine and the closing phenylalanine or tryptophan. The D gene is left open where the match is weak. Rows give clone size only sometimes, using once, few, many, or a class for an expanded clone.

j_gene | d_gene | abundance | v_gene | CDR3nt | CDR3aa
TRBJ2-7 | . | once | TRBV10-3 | TGTGCCAGCAAGACGATGTCCCCGTACGAGCAGTACTTC | CASKTMSPYEQYF
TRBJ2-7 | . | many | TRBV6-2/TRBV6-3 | TGTGCCAGCACGAGAGGGTACGAGCAGTACTTC | CASTRGYEQYF
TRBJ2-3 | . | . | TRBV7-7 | TGTGCCAGCAGCTTAGTAACGGCCTCTAGCACAGATACGCAGTATTTT | CASSLVTASSTDTQYF
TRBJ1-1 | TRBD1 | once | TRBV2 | TGTGCCAGCAGACTCGACAGGGTGAACACTGAAGCTTTCTTT | CASRLDRVNTEAFF
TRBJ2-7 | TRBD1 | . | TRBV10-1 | TGCGCCAGCAGTGCCCGGACAGGTCCGTACGAGCAGTACTTC | CASSARTGPYEQYF
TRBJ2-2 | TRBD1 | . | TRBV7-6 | TGTGCCAGCAGCTTAAGGACAGGGAACACCGGGGAGCTGTTTTTT | CASSLRTGNTGELFF
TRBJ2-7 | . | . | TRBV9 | TGTGCCAGCAGCCCCCGACAGATAAACTACGAGCAGTACTTC | CASSPRQINYEQYF
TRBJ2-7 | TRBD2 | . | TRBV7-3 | TGTGCCAGCAGCCAGGCAGCGGGGGAGCAGTACTTC | CASSQAAGEQYF
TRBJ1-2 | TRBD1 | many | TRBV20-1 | TGCAGGGGCGACACAGGGGATAACTATGGCTACACCTTC | CRGDTGDNYGYTF
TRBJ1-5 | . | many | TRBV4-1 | TGCGCCAGCAGCCAAGGGGGGCCGTGGCAGCCCCAGCATTTT | CASSQGGPWQPQHF
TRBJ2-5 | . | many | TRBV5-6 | TGTGCCAGCAGCCACACAGCTAGAGGGGGAGGGACCCAGTACTTC | CASSHTARGGGTQYF
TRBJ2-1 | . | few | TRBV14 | TGTGCCAGCAGCCAAGCCAATGAGCAGTTCTTC | CASSQANEQFF
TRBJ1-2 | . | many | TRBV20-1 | TGCAGTGCTAGATACCCCCGTGAAGGGCTGTATGGCTACACCTTC | CSARYPREGLYGYTF
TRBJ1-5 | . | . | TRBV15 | TGTGCCACCAGCAGAGATATTAGCAATCAGCCCCAGCATTTT | CATSRDISNQPQHF
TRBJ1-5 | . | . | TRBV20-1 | TGCAGTGCTAGAGATGGGGGACGCCCCGTGCATTTT | CSARDGGRPVHF
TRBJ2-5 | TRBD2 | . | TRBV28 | TGTGCCAGCAGACTTAGGACTAGCGGACTCCAAGAGACCCAGTACTTC | CASRLRTSGLQETQYF
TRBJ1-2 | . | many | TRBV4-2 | TGTGCCAGCAGCCAAGATGCGAGCGGGGGAAGTGGCTATGGCTACACCTTC | CASSQDASGGSGYGYTF
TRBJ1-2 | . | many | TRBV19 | TGTGCCAGTAGTATAGACAGGGTCTATGGCTACACCTTC | CASSIDRVYGYTF
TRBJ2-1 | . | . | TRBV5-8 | TGTGCCAGCAGCTTGGGGGGGTTGGATGAGCAGTTCTTC | CASSLGGLDEQFF
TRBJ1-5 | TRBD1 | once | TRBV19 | TGTGCCAGTAGTCTAGGCAGGGGGCGCATGAACAATCAGCCCCAGCATTTT | CASSLGRGRMNNQPQHF
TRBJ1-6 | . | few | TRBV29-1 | TGCAGCGACGGGACGGTGGGTTCACCCCTCCACTTT | CSDGTVGSPLHF
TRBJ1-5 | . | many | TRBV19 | TGTGCCAGTAGTAGGCGGGGAAGGAATCAGCCCCAGCATTTT | CASSRRGRNQPQHF
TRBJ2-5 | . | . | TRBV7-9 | TGTGCCAGCAGCTTAGGCCGCGAACAAGAGACCCAGTACTTC | CASSLGREQETQYF
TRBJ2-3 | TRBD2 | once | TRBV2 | TGTGCCAGCAGGCGACTAGCGGAGACAGATACGCAGTATTTT | CASRRLAETDTQYF
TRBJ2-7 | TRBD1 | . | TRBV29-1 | TGCAGCGTTGTGGGACAGGGAGGCCTCGAGCAGTACTTC | CSVVGQGGLEQYF
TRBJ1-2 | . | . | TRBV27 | TGTGCCAGCAGGCCTAACAGGTCTGCTAACTATGGCTACACCTTC | CASRPNRSANYGYTF
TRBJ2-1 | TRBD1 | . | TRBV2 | TGTGCCAGCACCACAAGGGGGACAGGGAGTGAGCAGTTCTTC | CASTTRGTGSEQFF
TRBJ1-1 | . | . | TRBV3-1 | TGTGCCAGCAGCCAAGATACGGGGAACACTGAAGCTTTCTTT | CASSQDTGNTEAFF
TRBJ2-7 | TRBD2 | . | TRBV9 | TGTGCCAGCAGCGTGGGCGGGAGTCTATCCTACGAGCAGTACTTC | CASSVGGSLSYEQYF
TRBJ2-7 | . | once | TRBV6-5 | TGTGCCAGCAGTTACCCCGGGGCCACTATAAGGGGATTCGAGCAGTACTTC | CASSYPGATIRGFEQYF
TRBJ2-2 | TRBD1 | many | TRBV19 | TGTGCCAGTAGTGGGACAGGGGGCAGCGGCGGGGAGCTGTTTTTT | CASSGTGGSGGELFF
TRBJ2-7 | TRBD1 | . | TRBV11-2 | TGTGCCAGCAGTTCGAGGGGGCACGGCTCCTACGAGCAGTACTTC | CASSSRGHGSYEQYF
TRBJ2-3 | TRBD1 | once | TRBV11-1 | TGTGCCAGCAGCTTGGTCAGGGGGATTAGCACAGATACGCAGTATTTT | CASSLVRGISTDTQYF
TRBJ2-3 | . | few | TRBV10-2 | TGCGCCAGTTTGAGCAGCCGCACAGATACGCAGTATTTT | CASLSSRTDTQYF
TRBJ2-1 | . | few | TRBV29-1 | TGCAGCGTTGAAGGCAATGAGCAGTTCTTC | CSVEGNEQFF
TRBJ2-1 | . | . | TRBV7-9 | TGTGCCAGCAGCATCGACTATTACAATGAGCAGTTCTTC | CASSIDYYNEQFF
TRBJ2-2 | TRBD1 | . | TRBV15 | TGTGCCACCAGCAGGGGGGCGACAGGGGGAAGGACCGGGGAGCTGTTTTTT | CATSRGATGGRTGELFF
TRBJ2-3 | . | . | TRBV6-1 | TGTGCCAGCAGCATACTCAGTGACACTAGCACAGATACGCAGTATTTT | CASSILSDTSTDTQYF
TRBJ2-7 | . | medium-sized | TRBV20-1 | TGCAGTGCTAGACGGGCGAGCTCTCCCTACGAGCAGTACTTC | CSARRASSPYEQYF
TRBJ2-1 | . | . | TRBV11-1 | TGTGCCAGCAGCTTTCACACCAGTCCGGGGAATGAGCAGTTCTTC | CASSFHTSPGNEQFF
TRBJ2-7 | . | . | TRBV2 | TGTGCCAGCAGGGTTAGAGTCTACGAGCAGTACTTC | CASRVRVYEQYF
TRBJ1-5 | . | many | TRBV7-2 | TGTGCCAGCAGCCTGCCTGGCGGTAGCAATCAGCCCCAGCATTTT | CASSLPGGSNQPQHF
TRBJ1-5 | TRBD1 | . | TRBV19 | TGTGCCAGTAGTATCGGGACAGGAGACAATCAGCCCCAGCATTTT | CASSIGTGDNQPQHF
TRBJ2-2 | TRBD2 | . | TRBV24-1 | TGTGCCACCGAGACTAGCGGGGGGCCGAACACCGGGGAGCTGTTTTTT | CATETSGGPNTGELFF
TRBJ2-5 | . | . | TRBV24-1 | TGTGCCACCAGTGATATACGGACAGGAGGGCCCCAGTACTTC | CATSDIRTGGPQYF
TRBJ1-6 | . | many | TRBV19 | TGTGCCAGTAGTATACCCCGTTTGGGAACCCTCCACTTT | CASSIPRLGTLHF